The 23 T cell receptor beta chains below all came from one sample that was sequenced in a study of technical replicates of blood from a handful of donors. Clones were read by immunoSEQ multiplex PCR, and TCRdb kept only the in-frame ones, dropping some. The table has roughly 93,000 clones, 95% seen once. The sequencing input was T cells isolated from PBMCs. These receptors were obtained from a human donor in good health.

V and J are TRBV6-1 and TRBJ1-1; tentative D call: TRBD1 (6 bases). The V gene lost 2 bases and the J gene lost 5 bases, with 12 bases spanning the gap. The V gene's germline CDR1 is MNHNS and CDR2 SASEGT. The CDR3 consists of 14 residues. The DNA for the CDR3 is TGTGCCAGCAGTGAAACAGCAGGGGATACTGAAGCTTTCTTT. Translating gives CASSETAGDTEAFF.

The CDR3 DNA is TGCGCCAGCAGCCAAGTTTATCACTCCAAAGGGGAAAACATTCAGTACTTC. Amino acids: CASSQVYHSKGENIQYF. This chain links TRBV4-1 with TRBJ2-4; a weak D match, TRBD1 (5 bases). V dropped 1 base and J dropped 5 bases, with 18 bases sitting between them. Germline V gives CDR1 MGHRA, CDR2 YSYEKL. This CDR3 is 17 amino acids long.

The V gene is TRBV5-1, the J gene TRBJ1-2, with 8 positions matching TRBD1. The CDR3 contains 14 residues. With 3 bases clipped from V and 3 bases from J, the junction kept 4 bases outside the gene matches. Germline lookup yields CDR1 SGHRS and CDR2 YFSETQ. The CDR3 DNA follows: TGCGCCAGCAGCTCTGACAGGGGTGACTATGGCTACACCTTC. This translates into CASSSDRGDYGYTF.

The J gene is TRBJ2-7, the V gene TRBV21-1; the DNA was not compared with TRBD1, the D call given in the table. TRBV21-1 is shown as a pseudogene. The CDR3 is made up of 14 amino acids. The chain's CDR3 is CASSIHHRGYEQYF. In DNA, the CDR3 is TGTGCCAGCAGCATCCACCACAGGGGCTACGAGCAGTACTTC.

The chain employs TRBV14 and TRBJ2-3, with 7 bases matching TRBD1. CDR1 is SGHDN and CDR2 is FVKESK in the germline V gene. The junction had 3 bases not matched to a gene; V was cut back by 1 base and J by 2 bases. This CDR3 is 15 amino acids long. The DNA of the CDR3 is TGTGCCAGCAGCCAAGTAACAGGGGCCACAGATACGCAGTATTTT. This translates into CASSQVTGATDTQYF.

J is TRBJ2-1 and V is TRBV19; D uncertain. The germline V gene encodes CDR1 LNHDA and CDR2 SQIVND (reference sequence). The V end was cut by 5 bases, the J end by 9 bases, with 11 bases between. This CDR3 spans 12 amino acids. The chain's CDR3 is CASSVTLAEQFF. The CDR3, as DNA: TGTGCCAGTAGTGTCACCTTGGCTGAGCAGTTCTTC.

This chain connects TRBV5-6 to TRBJ2-3; D perhaps matches TRBD2 (6 bases). Germline loops: CDR1 SGHDT, CDR2 YYEEEE. Trimming removed 2 bases at V and 5 bases at J, with 12 bases between. The length of the CDR3 is 14 residues. CDR3 coding DNA: TGTGCCAGCAGCTTCCGGGCCGGGGGAGATACGCAGTATTTT. Translation gives CASSFRAGGDTQYF. The whole variable domain, remainder taken from reference TRBV5-6 and TRBJ2-3, is DAGVTQSPTHLIKTRGQQVTLRCSPKSGHDTVSWYQQALGQGPQFIFQYYEEEERQRGNFPDRFSGHQFPNYSSELNVNALLLGDSALYLCASSFRAGGDTQYFGPGTRLTVL.

This chain connects TRBV5-1 to TRBJ1-2, with D tentatively TRBD1 (5 bases). The ends were cut back, 1 base at V and 6 bases at J, with 10 bases in the middle. The CDR3 runs to 13 residues. The V gene's germline CDR1 is SGHRS and CDR2 YFSETQ. CDR3 bases: TGCGCCAGCAGCTTGAACCAGGGTGATGGCTACACCTTC. Its protein is CASSLNQGDGYTF.

The V and J genes are TRBV2 and TRBJ2-3; D unclear. Per the germline V gene, CDR1 is SNHLY and CDR2 is FYNNEI. V was shortened by 6 bases and J by 2 bases, with 12 bases between the two germline ends. This CDR3 is 14 amino acids long. This chain's CDR3 is CASRFFSYTDTQYF. The CDR3 region has the DNA TGTGCCAGCAGGTTCTTTTCCTACACAGATACGCAGTATTTT.

The chain recombines TRBV18 with TRBJ1-2; TRBD1 matches at 8 bases. The junction had 7 bases not matched to a gene; V was cut back by 5 bases and J by 2 bases. The CDR3 totals 15 residues. The germline gives CDR1 KGHSH, CDR2 LQKENI. The CDR3 DNA sequence: TGTGCCAGCTCAGCCAGGCAGGGGGCAAACTATGGCTACACCTTC. It yields the protein CASSARQGANYGYTF.

This sequence joins TRBV10-1 and TRBJ2-7; the D gene is possibly TRBD2 (6 bases). Germline CDR1 is WNHNN and CDR2 is SYGVQD (reference sequence). Deletions cut 5 bases from V and 2 bases from J, with 10 bases between. The CDR3 runs to 13 residues. For the CDR3, the DNA is TGCGCCAGCAGTCTAGGGACTCCCTACGAGCAGTACTTC. This encodes CASSLGTPYEQYF.

This rearrangement joins TRBV18 to TRBJ1-4; D uncertain. The V end lost 4 bases, the J end lost 4 bases, and 7 bases lay between the germline ends. Germline assignment: CDR1 KGHSH and CDR2 LQKENI. This CDR3 comprises 13 residues. The CDR3 spells CASSRAYNEKLFF. DNA for the CDR3: TGTGCCAGCTCACGGGCCTATAATGAAAAACTGTTTTTT.

V is TRBV4-1 and J is TRBJ2-6, with a possible D match to TRBD1 (6 bases). The germline gives CDR1 MGHRA, CDR2 YSYEKL. This CDR3 contains 16 residues. V dropped 4 bases and J dropped 6 bases, with 16 bases sitting between them. CDR3 nucleotides: TGCGCCAGCAGCCCCCGAGCAGGGGCGGCGGCCAACGTCCTGACTTTC. Translation: CASSPRAGAAANVLTF.

The chain links TRBV27 to TRBJ1-1; D might be TRBD1 (5 bases). Germline CDR1 reads MNHEY; CDR2 reads SMNVEV (reference sequence). Trimming cost V 4 bases and J 4 bases, with 13 bases left between them. CDR3 length equals 14 residues. CDR3 amino acids: CASSSLRGGTEAFF. For the CDR3, the DNA is TGTGCCAGCAGTTCTCTACGGGGGGGCACTGAAGCTTTCTTT.

The DNA of the CDR3 is TGTGCCAGCAGTTTAGGTGGCGGGAGGTCGTACAATGAGCAGTTCTTC. Amino acid sequence: CASSLGGGRSYNEQFF. The chain is built from TRBV27 and TRBJ2-1, with TRBD2 identical over 8 bases. V lost 2 bases, J lost 4 bases, and 7 bases stayed unmatched. Germline V CDR1 and CDR2: MNHEY, SMNVEV (reference sequence). CDR3 length: 16 residues.

This clone was seen only once. In DNA, the CDR3 is TGTGCCAGCAGTGATAACCGCGCGAGCTCTGGAAACACCATATATTTT. Residues: CASSDNRASSGNTIYF. V gene TRBV2 combines with J gene TRBJ1-3; D is unclear. Trimming took 3 bases from V and 0 from J, leaving 12 bases between them. The CDR3 is 16 residues long. Germline lookup yields CDR1 SNHLY and CDR2 FYNNEI.

The chain has TRBV21-1 and TRBJ2-1; whether TRBD1, the table's D call, matches the DNA was not checked. TRBV21-1 is annotated as a pseudogene. CDR3 size: 16 residues. Here the CDR3 DNA reads TGTGCCAGCGAAGGGGGAACCCGGGGTTTTAACAATGAGCAGTTCTTC. Amino acid sequence: CASEGGTRGFNNEQFF.

V and J are TRBV19 and TRBJ2-3; 10 nucleotides align to TRBD1. The CDR3 extends over 15 amino acids. The trim removed 5 bases at V and 1 base at J, leaving 3 bases unmatched. Germline V gives CDR1 LNHDA, CDR2 SQIVND (reference sequence). The CDR3 nucleotides read TGTGCCAGTAGTCTGGGGACAGGGGGCACAGATACGCAGTATTTT. This codes for CASSLGTGGTDTQYF.

The V and J genes are TRBV5-6 and TRBJ1-4; unclear D gene. The V end lost 1 base, the J end lost 0 bases, and 7 bases lay between the germline ends. This CDR3 region has 15 residues. CDR1 SGHDT and CDR2 YYEEEE come from the germline V gene. CDR3 coding DNA: TGTGCCAGCAGCTTGTCTGGCCCAACTAATGAAAAACTGTTTTTT. Translating gives CASSLSGPTNEKLFF.

The rearrangement joins TRBV4-1 to TRBJ2-5, with 10 nucleotides matching TRBD2. The V gene end was trimmed by 1 base and the J gene end by 4 bases; junction bases not matched to a gene: 9. CDR1 MGHRA and CDR2 YSYEKL come from the germline V gene. This CDR3 spans 17 amino acids. The chain's CDR3 is CASSQVLAGAHRETQYF. CDR3 coding DNA: TGCGCCAGCAGCCAAGTCCTAGCGGGGGCGCACAGAGAGACCCAGTACTTC.

The chain recombines TRBV5-1 with TRBJ2-1, with 10 bases identical to TRBD2. The J segment lost 9 bases and the V segment lost 1 base, leaving 13 bases of the junction unmatched. The CDR3 has 17 amino acids. CDR1 and CDR2 from the germline V gene are SGHRS and YFSETQ. The CDR3 DNA sequence: TGCGCCAGCAGCTTGTTCGGTAGCGGGGGGAGAGTCTCTGAGCAGTTCTTC. It yields the protein CASSLFGSGGRVSEQFF.

V gene TRBV4-2 combines with J gene TRBJ1-3, with a possible D match to TRBD1 (6 bases). V lost 0 bases to trimming and J lost 4 bases, with 10 bases between them. The CDR3 loop spans 15 amino acids. CDR1 is LGHNA, CDR2 YNFKEQ, per germline. This CDR3 is CASSQDSGAGNTIYF. For the CDR3, the DNA is TGTGCCAGCAGCCAAGATTCAGGGGCCGGAAACACCATATATTTT.

This clone was detected once. The V and J genes are TRBV5-8 and TRBJ1-5; 7 nucleotides match TRBD1. V trimming: 4 bases; J trimming: 0 bases; junction bases outside the gene matches: 7. The CDR3 spans 16 residues. The germline CDR1 and CDR2 sequences are SGHTS and YDEGEE. Written as DNA, the CDR3 is TGTGCCAGCAGCCCTGGGACAGACTTTAGCAATCAGCCCCAGCATTTT. It is translated as CASSPGTDFSNQPQHF. The full variable domain, completed using reference TRBV5-8 and TRBJ1-5, is EAGVTQSPTHLIKTRGQQATLRCSPISGHTSVYWYQQALGLGLQFLLWYDEGEERNRGNFPPRFSGRQFPNYSSELNVNALELEDSALYLCASSPGTDFSNQPQHFGDGTRLSIL.